A selection of T cell receptor beta chains follows, all from one sample in a study of T-cell reconstitution after alpha-beta-depleted transplantation in children. TCRdb re-called the PCR reads through MiXCR, storing one row per CDR3 protein. This sample has 200,000 or so distinct CDR3 sequences, with 5% to 7.5% found just once. Source: PBMCs, taken before TCRalphabeta/CD19-depleted stem cell transplant. All receptors come from a girl under two years old with combined immunodeficiency, due to receive a stem cell transplant. The CDR3 runs from the conserved cysteine through the conserved F or W. Each record gives: J gene, clone size, V gene, D gene, CDR3 DNA, CDR3 protein. A D gene is named only where the DNA matches it firmly. Rows give clone size only sometimes, using once, few, many, or a class for an expanded clone.

>TRBJ2-1|many|TRBV28|TRBD2
TGTGCCAGCAGTTTAGTACTAGCGGGGTCCCCGTACAATGAGCAGTTCTTC
CASSLVLAGSPYNEQFF
>TRBJ2-2|many|TRBV3-1|-
TGTGCCAGCAGCCAAGGCGGGGAGAACACCGGGGAGCTGTTTTTT
CASSQGGENTGELFF
>TRBJ1-2|many|TRBV28|TRBD1
TGTGCCAGCAGTCCTTCAGGGGGCGAACTGTTTGGCTACACCTTC
CASSPSGGELFGYTF
>TRBJ1-4|many|TRBV7-6|-
TGTGCCAGCAGCTTAGGACCGGGACTTACACATGAAAAACTGTTTTTT
CASSLGPGLTHEKLFF
>TRBJ2-7|many|TRBV4-1|-
TGCGCCAGCAGCCAGATCAAAGGGGGGGGCTACGAGCAGTACTTC
CASSQIKGGGYEQYF
>TRBJ2-7|many|TRBV9|TRBD2
TGTGCCAGCAGCGTAGCAGCGGGAGGCCCCCACGAGCAGTACTTC
CASSVAAGGPHEQYF
>TRBJ2-5|many|TRBV28|-
TGTGCCAGCAGCGGCTGGGGGGGCCGCCAAGAGACCCAGTACTTC
CASSGWGGRQETQYF
>TRBJ2-2|many|TRBV6-5|-
TGTGCCAGCAGTTACATGCAGTCAAACACCGGGGAGCTGTTTTTT
CASSYMQSNTGELFF
>TRBJ1-5|many|TRBV5-5|-
TGTGCCAGCAGCATACCCGGGAGCAATCAGCCCCAGCATTTT
CASSIPGSNQPQHF
>TRBJ2-1|many|TRBV20-1|TRBD2
TGCAGTGCTAGAGGGCGGGAGGGATTGTATGAGCAGTTCTTC
CSARGREGLYEQFF
>TRBJ2-7|few|TRBV10-3|TRBD1
TGTGCCATCGGGGGACAGGGGGCGAGACACGAGCAGTACTTC
CAIGGQGARHEQYF
>TRBJ2-2|many|TRBV2|TRBD2
TGTGCCAGCAGTCGGAGCCCTAGCGGAGGAACCGGGGAGCTGTTTTTT
CASSRSPSGGTGELFF
>TRBJ1-3|-|TRBV12-3/TRBV12-4|-
TGTGCCAGCAGTACTATCGGGCCCAACAGGTCGAGCTCTGGAAACACCATATATTTT
CASSTIGPNRSSSGNTIYF
>TRBJ2-3|few|TRBV12-3/TRBV12-4|TRBD2
TGTGCCAGCAGTTTAGACTCCAGTTCTAGCGGGAGGTTCCTTTCCACAGATACGCAGTATTTT
CASSLDSSSSGRFLSTDTQYF
>TRBJ1-2|many|TRBV4-3|TRBD1
TGCGCCAGCAGCCAAGATGGAGGGGGCTACTATGGCTACACCTTC
CASSQDGGGYYGYTF
>TRBJ2-5|many|TRBV9|TRBD2
TGTGCCAGCAGCGTAGGGCTAGCGGGAGGGCCGCAAGAGACCCAGTACTTC
CASSVGLAGGPQETQYF
>TRBJ2-2|many|TRBV10-3|-
TGTGCCATCAGTAAGGACTCCACATTTACCGGGGAGCTGTTTTTT
CAISKDSTFTGELFF
>TRBJ1-1|few|TRBV4-3|TRBD1
TGCGCCAGCAGCCAGACAGGGGGGGTCAGTGAAGCTTTCTTT
CASSQTGGVSEAFF
>TRBJ2-1|many|TRBV3-1|-
TGTGCCAGCAGCCAGAGATACCCCCCCGGATTACTCAACAATGAGCAGTTCTTC
CASSQRYPPGLLNNEQFF
>TRBJ2-1|many|TRBV4-2|-
TGTGCCAGCAGCAATGAACTAGGCGACAATGAGCAGTTCTTC
CASSNELGDNEQFF
>TRBJ1-1|-|TRBV19|-
TGTGCCAGTACCCTGGGGGCAGCTGTGAACACTGAAGCTTTCTTT
CASTLGAAVNTEAFF
>TRBJ2-3|many|TRBV7-9|-
TGTGCCAGCAGCCATACCCTCCCCACAACAGATACGCAGTATTTT
CASSHTLPTTDTQYF
>TRBJ2-1|many|TRBV7-3|-
TGTGCCAGCAGCTTATCGGGACGACGGGACGATGAGCAGTTCTTC
CASSLSGRRDDEQFF
>TRBJ1-2|many|TRBV21-1|-
TGTGCCAGCAGCAAAGGGGGCGGCCCTAACTATGGCTACACCTTC
CASSKGGGPNYGYTF